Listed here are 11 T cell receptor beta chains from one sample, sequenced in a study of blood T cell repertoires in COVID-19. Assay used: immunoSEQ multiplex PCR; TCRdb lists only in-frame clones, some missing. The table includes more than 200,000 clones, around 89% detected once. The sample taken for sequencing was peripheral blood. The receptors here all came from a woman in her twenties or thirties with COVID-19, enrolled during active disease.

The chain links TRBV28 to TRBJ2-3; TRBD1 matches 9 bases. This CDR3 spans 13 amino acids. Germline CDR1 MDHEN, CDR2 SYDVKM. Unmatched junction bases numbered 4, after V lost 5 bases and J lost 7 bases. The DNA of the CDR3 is TGTGCCAGCAGTCTACAGGGGGCTCATACGCAGTATTTT. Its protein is CASSLQGAHTQYF.

This CDR3 is CASSQGGTGGSPQHF. In nucleotides, the CDR3 is TGTGCCAGCAGCCAAGGGGGGACAGGGGGCAGCCCCCAGCATTTT. The J gene is TRBJ1-5, the V gene TRBV7-2; 12 bases match TRBD1. Germline CDR1 reads SGHTA; CDR2 reads FQGNSA. The CDR3 is 15 amino acids. With V trimmed by 5 bases and J by 10 bases, 9 bases remained unmatched.

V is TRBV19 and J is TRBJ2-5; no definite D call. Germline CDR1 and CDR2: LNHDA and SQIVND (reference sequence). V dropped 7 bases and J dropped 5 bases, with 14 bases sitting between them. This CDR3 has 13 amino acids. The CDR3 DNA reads TGTGCCAGTACCGCCAACCTGGCTGAGACCCAGTACTTC. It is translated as CASTANLAETQYF.

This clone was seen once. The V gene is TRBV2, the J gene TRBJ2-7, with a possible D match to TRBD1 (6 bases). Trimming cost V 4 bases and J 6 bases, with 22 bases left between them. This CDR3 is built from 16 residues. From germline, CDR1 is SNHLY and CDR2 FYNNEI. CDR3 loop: CASSARSGALRREQYF. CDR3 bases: TGTGCCAGCAGTGCCCGTTCAGGGGCTCTACGCCGCGAGCAGTACTTC.

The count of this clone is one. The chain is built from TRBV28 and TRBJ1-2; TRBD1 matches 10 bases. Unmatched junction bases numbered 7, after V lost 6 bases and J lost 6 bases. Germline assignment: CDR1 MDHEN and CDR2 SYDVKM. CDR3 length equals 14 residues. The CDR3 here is CASREGQGVNGYTF. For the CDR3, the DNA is TGTGCCAGCAGGGAAGGACAGGGGGTTAATGGCTACACCTTC.

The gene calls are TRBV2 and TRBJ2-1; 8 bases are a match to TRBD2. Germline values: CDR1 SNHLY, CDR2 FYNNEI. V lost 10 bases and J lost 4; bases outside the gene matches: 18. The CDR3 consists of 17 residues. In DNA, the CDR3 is TGTGCCACCCAAAGGACGAGGACTAGCCGGACATACAATGAGCAGTTCTTC. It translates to CATQRTRTSRTYNEQFF.

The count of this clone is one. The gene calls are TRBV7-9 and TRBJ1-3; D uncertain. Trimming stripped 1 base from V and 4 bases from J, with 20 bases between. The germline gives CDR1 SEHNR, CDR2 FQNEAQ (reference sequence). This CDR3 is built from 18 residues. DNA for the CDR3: TGTGCCAGCAGCTTAGTCGGAATTCGACCACCGGGGGGAAACACCATATATTTT. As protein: CASSLVGIRPPGGNTIYF.

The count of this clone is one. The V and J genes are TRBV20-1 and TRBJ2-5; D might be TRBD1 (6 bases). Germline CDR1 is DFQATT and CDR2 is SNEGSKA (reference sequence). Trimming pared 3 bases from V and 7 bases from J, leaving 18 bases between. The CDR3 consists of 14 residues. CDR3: CSASPGVEVRTQYF. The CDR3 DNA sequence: TGCAGTGCTAGTCCAGGGGTGGAGGTTCGGACCCAGTACTTC.

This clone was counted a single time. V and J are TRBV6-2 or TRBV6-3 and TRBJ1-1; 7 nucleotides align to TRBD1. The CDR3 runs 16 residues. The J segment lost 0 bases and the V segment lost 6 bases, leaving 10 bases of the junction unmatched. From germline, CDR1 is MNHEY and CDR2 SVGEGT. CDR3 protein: CASSRRQGVMNTEAFF. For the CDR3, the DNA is TGTGCCAGCAGCCGCAGACAGGGCGTCATGAACACTGAAGCTTTCTTT.

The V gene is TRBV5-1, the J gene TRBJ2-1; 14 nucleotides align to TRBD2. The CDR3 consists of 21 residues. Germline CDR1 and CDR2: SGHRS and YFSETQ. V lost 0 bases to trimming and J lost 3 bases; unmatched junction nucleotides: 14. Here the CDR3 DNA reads TGCGCCAGCAGCTTGGAGGGGGCCGGGACTAGCGGGAGTAAGATCTACAATGAGCAGTTCTTC. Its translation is CASSLEGAGTSGSKIYNEQFF.

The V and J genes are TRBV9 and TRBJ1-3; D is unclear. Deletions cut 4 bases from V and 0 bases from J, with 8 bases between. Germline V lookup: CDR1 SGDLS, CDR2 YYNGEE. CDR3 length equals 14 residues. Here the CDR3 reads CASSPSVSGNTIYF. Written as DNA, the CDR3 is TGTGCCAGCAGCCCCAGCGTCTCTGGAAACACCATATATTTT.